The TCR beta chain under discussion was sequenced for a study of blood T cell repertoires in COVID-19. Produced via immunoSEQ multiplex PCR; TCRdb's table is partial and in-frame only. Among 250,000 to 300,000 clones listed, approximately 80% were seen once. V dropped 7 bases and J dropped 1 base, with 19 bases sitting between them. Per germline, CDR1 SEHNR and CDR2 FQNEAQ (reference sequence). CDR3 length: 16 residues. This clone was picked up one time. The V gene is TRBV7-9, the J gene TRBJ1-1; a possible D gene is TRBD1 (5 bases). The clonotype was recovered from a man aged 55 to 69 with acute or convalescent COVID-19. Sequenced sample: peripheral blood. CDR3 nucleotide sequence: TGTGCCAGCATCCATCTTCCAGCAGGGCAGAACACTGAAGCTTTCTTT. Translation: CASIHLPAGQNTEAFF.